Listed below are T cell receptor beta chains from one sample, sequenced in a study of patients and donors after allogeneic stem cell transplantation. MiXCR, run by TCRdb on the RT-PCR reads, gives a single entry per CDR3 protein. The sample yields 900,000 to 1,000,000 distinct CDR3 sequences, roughly 18% seen once. Sequenced input: blood, either unsorted or a sorted T cell fraction (not recorded which). The source is a human donor who was either an allogeneic HSCT recipient or a stem cell or donor lymphocyte infusion donor (not recorded which). It is not recorded whose cells these are; they may come from a transplant donor. Both conserved end residues are part of each CDR3. Each record gives: D gene, J gene, clone size, V gene, CDR3 DNA, CDR3 protein. The D gene is left open where the match is weak. Clone size appears in some rows only: once, few, many, or a class for an expanded clone.

>.|TRBJ1-2|few|TRBV27
TGTGCCAGCACCCCCAATTTGCTCCAGGGGGGCTACACCTTC
CASTPNLLQGGYTF
>TRBD1|TRBJ1-2|few|TRBV6-5
TGTGCCAGCAGTTACTTTCGGCCAGGGGGCAGGGGCTACACCTTC
CASSYFRPGGRGYTF
>.|TRBJ1-3|.|TRBV12-3/TRBV12-4
TGTGCCAGCAGTTTGGTTGCCGTCTCTGGAAACACCATATATTTT
CASSLVAVSGNTIYF
>.|TRBJ1-2|.|TRBV7-2
TGTGCCAGCAGCGGAAACAGGGTGAGCTACACCTTC
CASSGNRVSYTF
>TRBD1|TRBJ2-1|few|TRBV14
TGTGCCAGCAGCCAAGAACCGGGACAGGGGGCCAATGAGCAGTTCTTC
CASSQEPGQGANEQFF
>.|TRBJ1-5|.|TRBV7-2
TGTGCCAGCAGCCCTATACAGACCTCTAGCAATCAGCCCCAGCATTTT
CASSPIQTSSNQPQHF
>.|TRBJ2-7|.|TRBV19
TGTGCCAGTAGTATAGAGTGGGCTTCCTACGAGCAGTACTTC
CASSIEWASYEQYF
>.|TRBJ2-7|.|TRBV12-3/TRBV12-4
TGTGCCAGCAGCTCTTCTAGAAGAGCTCCGTACGAGCAGTACTTC
CASSSSRRAPYEQYF
>.|TRBJ2-3|.|TRBV25-1
TGTGCCAGCAGTGAACAGTTTGACAGCCGCACAGATACGCAGTATTTT
CASSEQFDSRTDTQYF
>TRBD2|TRBJ2-1|.|TRBV6-2/TRBV6-3
TGTGCCAGCAGTTACTCGGAGGTCGGGGAGGGCTCCTACAATGAGCAGTTCTTC
CASSYSEVGEGSYNEQFF
>.|TRBJ2-1|many|TRBV12-3/TRBV12-4
TGTGCCAGCAGTTGGAACGCGAAGGGCCAGCGTGAGCAGTTCTTC
CASSWNAKGQREQFF
>TRBD1|TRBJ2-7|.|TRBV19
TGTGCCAGTAGTATTTACTCCAGGGGGCTATCCTACGAGCAGTACTTC
CASSIYSRGLSYEQYF
>TRBD1|TRBJ2-7|.|TRBV3-1
TGTGCCAGCAGGCCGGACAGGGCCAACGAGCAGTACTTC
CASRPDRANEQYF
>TRBD1|TRBJ2-7|.|TRBV12-3/TRBV12-4
TGTGCCAGCATCAACTCTCAGGGGGTGCCCTACGAGCAGTACTTC
CASINSQGVPYEQYF
>TRBD2|TRBJ2-7|.|TRBV9
TGTGCCAGCAGCGTAGAGGCCGGGACTAGCGGATACGAGCAGTACTTC
CASSVEAGTSGYEQYF
>.|TRBJ1-3|.|TRBV12-3/TRBV12-4
TGTGCCAGCAGTGGGACGGACTCTGGAAACACCATATATTTT
CASSGTDSGNTIYF
>.|TRBJ1-1|.|TRBV5-1
TGCGCCAGCTGGGTTGGTTCGGGGGTGGATGTTAACACTGAAGCTTTCTTT
CASWVGSGVDVNTEAFF
>TRBD2|TRBJ2-7|.|TRBV6-1
TGTGCCAGCAGCCCCGCGGGAGGGACCTTCTCCTACGAGCAGTACTTC
CASSPAGGTFSYEQYF
>TRBD1|TRBJ1-4|few|TRBV11-2
TGTGCCAGCAGCGCTGGGACAGGGGAAGAAAAACTGTTTTTT
CASSAGTGEEKLFF
>.|TRBJ2-7|.|TRBV5-1
TGCGCCAGCAGCTTGGGCTACCTAGACAAGCCCTACGAGCAGTACTTC
CASSLGYLDKPYEQYF
>TRBD2|TRBJ2-2|.|TRBV5-1
TGCGCCAGCAGACTAGCGGAAAACACCGGGGAGCTGTTTTTT
CASRLAENTGELFF
>.|TRBJ2-7|many|TRBV9
TGTGCCAGCAGCTTAGGGACACTAGCGTACGAGCAGTACTTC
CASSLGTLAYEQYF
>.|TRBJ2-1|.|TRBV20-1
TGCAGTGCTAGGCAAAGACGGGGGGAGCAGTTCTTC
CSARQRRGEQFF
>TRBD1|TRBJ1-1|.|TRBV12-5
TGTGCTAGTGGTTCCCCCCAGGGGGGTATCGCTGAAGCTTTCTTT
CASGSPQGGIAEAFF
>.|TRBJ2-1|.|TRBV7-2
TGTGCCAGCAGCTCCGTCCTGCGGGGTGAGCAGTTCTTC
CASSSVLRGEQFF
>.|TRBJ1-2|.|TRBV7-2
TGTGCCAGCACCTTCTCGGGCAGCTCTCCCGGCTACACCTTC
CASTFSGSSPGYTF
>TRBD1|TRBJ1-1|many|TRBV20-1
TGCAGTGCTAGTGACAGGGACACTGAAGCTTTCTTT
CSASDRDTEAFF
>.|TRBJ1-1|.|TRBV7-9
TGTGCCAGCAGCTTAGTTTCGAGGGGTGGGTACACTGAAGCTTTCTTT
CASSLVSRGGYTEAFF
>.|TRBJ2-7|.|TRBV4-2
TGTGCCAGCAGCCTCCAGGGGGAGGTAGGGTACGAGCAGTACTTC
CASSLQGEVGYEQYF
>.|TRBJ1-4|.|TRBV5-1
TGCGCCAGCAGCTTCCCAGGGCAAGGACTGTTTTTT
CASSFPGQGLFF